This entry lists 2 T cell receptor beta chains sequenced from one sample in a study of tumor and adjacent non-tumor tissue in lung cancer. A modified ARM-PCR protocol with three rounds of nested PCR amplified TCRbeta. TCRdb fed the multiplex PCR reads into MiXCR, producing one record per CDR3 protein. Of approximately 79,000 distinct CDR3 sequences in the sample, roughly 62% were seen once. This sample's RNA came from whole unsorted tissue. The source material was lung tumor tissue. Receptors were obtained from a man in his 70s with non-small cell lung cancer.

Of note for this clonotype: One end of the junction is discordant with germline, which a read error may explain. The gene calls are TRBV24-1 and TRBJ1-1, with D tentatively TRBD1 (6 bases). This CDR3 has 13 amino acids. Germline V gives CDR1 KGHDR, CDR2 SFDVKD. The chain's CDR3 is CATCEQGGTEAFF. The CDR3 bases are TGTGCCACCTGTGAACAGGGAGGTACTGAAGCTTTCTTT.

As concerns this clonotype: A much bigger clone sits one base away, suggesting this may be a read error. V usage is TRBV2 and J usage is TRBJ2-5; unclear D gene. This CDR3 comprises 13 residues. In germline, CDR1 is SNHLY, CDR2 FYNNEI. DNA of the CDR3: TGTGCCAGCAGTGACCAAACTCAAGAGACCCAGCACTTC. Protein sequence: CASSDQTQETQHF. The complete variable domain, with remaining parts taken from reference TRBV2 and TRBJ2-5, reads EPEVTQTPSHQVTQMGQEVILRCVPISNHLYFYWYRQILGQKVEFLVSFYNNEISEKSEIFDDQFSVERPDGSNFTLKIRSTKLEDSAMYFCASSDQTQETQHFGPGTRLLVL.